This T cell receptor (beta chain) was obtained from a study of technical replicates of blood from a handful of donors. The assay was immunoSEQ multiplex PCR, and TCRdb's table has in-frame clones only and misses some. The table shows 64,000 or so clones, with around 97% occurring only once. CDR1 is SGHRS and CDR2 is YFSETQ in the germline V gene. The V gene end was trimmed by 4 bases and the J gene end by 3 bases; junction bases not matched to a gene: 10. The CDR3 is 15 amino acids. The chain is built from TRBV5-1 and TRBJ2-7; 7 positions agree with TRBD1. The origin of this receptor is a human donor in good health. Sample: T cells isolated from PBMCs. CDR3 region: CASSVRQGTRYEQYF. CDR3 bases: TGCGCCAGCAGCGTCAGACAGGGAACTCGCTACGAGCAGTACTTC.